The TCR beta chain described here comes from a study of OX40 agonist ivuxolimab in advanced cancers. In the study overall: Patients received ivuxolimab, an agonistic anti-OX40 (CD134) antibody. Hepatocellular carcinoma, melanoma, renal cell or head and neck cancer was diagnosed in the dose-escalation patients. Broader study findings: No antigen was identified for the clonally expanded peripheral T cells.

TCRdb's copy holds only in-frame clones and misses some; the assay was immunoSEQ multiplex PCR. The sample yields just under 80,000 clones, around four fifths seen once. V shed 0 bases and J shed 1 base, with 9 bases lying between them. CDR1 is SGHRS and CDR2 is YFSETQ in the germline V gene. The CDR3 spans 15 residues. Turning to this clone: What it binds is not known.

This rearrangement joins TRBV5-1 to TRBJ2-3, with a possible D match to TRBD2 (6 bases). Sequences were derived from CD4+ or CD8+ T cells sorted from blood, sampled in a trial of the OX40 agonist ivuxolimab. The sequence came from an adult with an advanced solid tumor such as melanoma, head and neck, liver or kidney cancer. The DNA of the CDR3 is TGCGCCAGCAGCTTGGTGGCTAGCGGCACAGATACGCAGTATTTT. Residues: CASSLVASGTDTQYF.